The 30 T cell receptor beta chains reported below all come from one sample, sequenced in a study of T cells in Graves' hyperthyroidism and ophthalmopathy. The investigators amplified TCR beta CDR3 regions from RNA transcripts. First-round RT-PCR with HTBI primers amplified the TCR CDR3 region. TCRdb reanalysed the multiplex PCR reads using MiXCR and keeps one entry per CDR3 protein. The table includes approximately 610,000 distinct CDR3 sequences, roughly 14% detected once. What was sequenced was blood. These receptors were collected from a woman between 40 and 50 years old with Graves' ophthalmopathy.

This clonotype was observed many times. The V call is TRBV19, the J call TRBJ1-5; perhaps TRBD1 as D (6 bases). The V end lost 6 bases, the J end lost 7 bases, and 7 bases lay between the germline ends. The CDR3 spans 11 residues. From germline, CDR1 is LNHDA and CDR2 SQIVND (reference sequence). CDR3 DNA: TGTGCCAGTAGCGGGGGCCAGCCCCAGCATTTT. It is translated as CASSGGQPQHF.

As regards this clonotype: At one end, the junction sequence differs from germline, possibly due to a read error. The J gene is TRBJ2-5, the V gene TRBV11-3, with 7 nucleotides matching TRBD1. The CDR3 sequence is 15 residues long. Per germline, CDR1 SGHNT and CDR2 YENEEA. The CDR3 DNA reads TGTGCCAGCAGCTTCTGGGACAGAGGTCAAGGGACCCAGTACTTC. Protein sequence: CASSFWDRGQGTQYF.

This clonotype was seen a handful of times. J is TRBJ1-2 and V is TRBV5-1; 8 bases are a match to TRBD1. This CDR3 is 18 amino acids long. After removal of 3 bases from V and 0 bases from J, the junction contained 13 bases not matched to a gene. Germline V gene data show CDR1 as SGHRS and CDR2 as YFSETQ. CDR3: CASSWSTGTGSTNYGYTF. CDR3 DNA: TGCGCCAGCAGCTGGTCTACCGGGACAGGCAGTACTAACTATGGCTACACCTTC.

This clonotype was counted at least ten times. V and J are TRBV6-2 or TRBV6-3 and TRBJ2-7, with D possibly called TRBD1 or TRBD2 (6 bases each). With 4 bases removed from V and 4 bases from J, the gap between germline ends came to 14 bases. Germline V lookup: CDR1 MNHEY, CDR2 SVGEGT. The CDR3 loop spans 14 amino acids. CDR3 loop: CASSSGGPTYEQYF. As DNA, the CDR3 is TGTGCCAGCAGTTCCGGGGGCCCAACGTACGAGCAGTACTTC.

This chain connects TRBV14 to TRBJ2-5; possible D gene TRBD1, 5 bases. This CDR3 region has 14 residues. Germline V gives CDR1 SGHDN, CDR2 FVKESK. V was clipped by 3 bases and J by 5 bases, with 13 bases between them. The chain's CDR3 is CASSQIRESETQYF. In DNA form, the CDR3 reads TGTGCCAGCAGCCAGATCAGGGAAAGTGAGACCCAGTACTTC.

This clonotype was recorded many times. The junction does not match germline at one end; this may be a read error. This rearrangement joins TRBV7-2 to TRBJ1-1; tentatively, D is TRBD1 (5 bases). CDR3 length equals 15 residues. Looked up from germline, CDR1 is SGHTA and CDR2 is FQGNSA. In DNA form, the CDR3 reads TGTGCCAGCAGCCTGTTGACAGCCTTGAACGCTGAAGCTTTCTTT. It specifies CASSLLTALNAEAFF.

In its sample, this clonotype was seen many times. The chain uses TRBV27 and TRBJ1-1, with a weak D call TRBD1 (5 bases). The V end lost 4 bases, the J end lost 9 bases, and 9 bases lay between the germline ends. This CDR3 comprises 11 residues. CDR1 is MNHEY, CDR2 SMNVEV, per germline (reference sequence). Written as DNA, the CDR3 is TGTGCCAGCAGTTACGGGGGAAAAGCTTTCTTT. It codes for CASSYGGKAFF.

Note on this clonotype: A clone one base away is much larger, so this may be a read error. The chain couples TRBV2 to TRBJ1-3; D call uncertain. The V and J ends lost 7 bases and 9 bases respectively, with 10 bases between them. CDR1 and CDR2 from the germline V gene are SNHLY and FYNNEI. The CDR3 extends over 11 amino acids. The CDR3 is CASNSRSTIYF. As DNA, the CDR3 is TGTGCCAGCAATAGCAGGAGCACCATATATTTT.

In its sample, this clonotype was seen many times. The rearrangement uses TRBV6-2 or TRBV6-3 and TRBJ2-3; D is ambiguous. This CDR3 contains 18 residues. Trimming pared 5 bases from V and 6 bases from J, leaving 27 bases between. Germline V gene sequence: CDR1 MNHEY, CDR2 SVGEGT. CDR3 in DNA: TGTGCCAGCAGTCCCTCCTCGCTAGGACGAAAATCCAGGGATACGCAGTATTTT. As protein: CASSPSSLGRKSRDTQYF.

This clonotype was counted between two and nine times. The rearrangement links TRBV3-1 to TRBJ1-2; unclear D gene. Deletions cut 0 bases from V and 8 bases from J, with 16 bases between. The CDR3 contains 15 residues. Germline lookup yields CDR1 LGHDT and CDR2 YNNKEL (reference sequence). This CDR3 is CASSQDLKSRRGYTF. The CDR3, as DNA: TGTGCCAGCAGCCAAGATCTTAAGAGCCGGCGGGGCTACACCTTC.

In this sample, this clonotype turned up many times. The chain's CDR3 is CASSFYRDSTFF. CDR3 nucleotide sequence: TGTGCCAGCAGCTTTTACCGGGACAGTACTTTCTTT. The rearrangement joins TRBV7-9 to TRBJ1-1; the match to TRBD1 covers 7 bases. This CDR3 region has 12 residues. After removal of 3 bases from V and 12 bases from J, the junction contained 7 bases not matched to a gene. Germline loops: CDR1 SEHNR, CDR2 FQNEAQ (reference sequence).

This clonotype was recorded at least ten times. The V call is TRBV28, the J call TRBJ2-7; TRBD1 aligns across 8 bases. Germline V gene data show CDR1 as MDHEN and CDR2 as SYDVKM. This CDR3 is 14 amino acids long. V gave up 6 bases and J gave up 6 bases; unmatched junction bases: 10. DNA of the CDR3: TGTGCCAGCAGCCGTCCGGACAGGGAAGGCGAGCAGTACTTC. It encodes CASSRPDREGEQYF.

This clonotype turned up a few times. This chain uses TRBV24-1 with TRBJ2-7, with D perhaps TRBD1 (6 bases). V lost 3 bases and J 2 bases, leaving 16 bases between the germline ends. The CDR3 contains 16 residues. The germline V gene has CDR1 KGHDR and CDR2 SFDVKD. In DNA form, the CDR3 reads TGTGCCACCAGTGATCGTCCCGGGACACAGCCCTACGAGCAGTACTTC. Translated: CATSDRPGTQPYEQYF.

This clonotype was seen at least ten times. The chain is built from TRBV6-1 and TRBJ2-7; D is ambiguous. The CDR3 has 13 amino acids. Germline V CDR1 and CDR2: MNHNS, SASEGT. Trimming cost V 4 bases and J 0 bases, with 7 bases left between them. The chain's CDR3 is CASSGPPSYEQYF. CDR3 DNA: TGTGCCAGCAGTGGTCCACCCTCCTACGAGCAGTACTTC.

J is TRBJ1-5 and V is TRBV28; no clear D gene. Germline V gene data show CDR1 as MDHEN and CDR2 as SYDVKM. The length of the CDR3 is 14 residues. Trimming took 6 bases from V and 0 from J, leaving 9 bases between them. The CDR3 sequence is CASRVNYSNQPQHF. CDR3 nucleotide sequence: TGTGCCAGCAGAGTGAACTATAGCAATCAGCCCCAGCATTTT.

This clonotype was counted ten times or more. V and J are TRBV10-3 and TRBJ1-5; D is ambiguous. CDR3 length: 13 residues. The V end lost 3 bases, the J end lost 2 bases, and 5 bases lay between the germline ends. Germline V gene sequence: CDR1 ENHRY, CDR2 SYGVKD. The chain's CDR3 is CAISDGGNQPQHF. The CDR3 DNA reads TGTGCCATCAGTGATGGGGGCAATCAGCCCCAGCATTTT.

The table lists this clonotype with many counts. V is TRBV6-5 and J is TRBJ2-7, with TRBD1 matching 8 bases. Germline CDR1 MNHEY, CDR2 SVGAGI. This CDR3 contains 14 residues. After removal of 8 bases from V and 2 bases from J, the junction contained 8 bases not matched to a gene. The CDR3 loop is CASDTGGIPYEQYF. The DNA for the CDR3 is TGTGCCAGCGACACAGGGGGTATTCCCTACGAGCAGTACTTC.

This clonotype has at least ten counts. As DNA, the CDR3 is TGTGCCAGCAACCCGGGACTGACGAACACCGGGGAGCTGTTTTTT. This translates into CASNPGLTNTGELFF. The chain joins TRBV6-1 to TRBJ2-2, with D possibly matching TRBD2 (6 bases). The CDR3 is 15 amino acids. Between the trimmed V and J ends, which lost 7 bases and 0 bases, there was a span of 12 bases. The germline V gene has CDR1 MNHNS and CDR2 SASEGT.

The rearrangement uses TRBV6-1 and TRBJ1-1, with 8 bases lining up with TRBD1. The CDR3 consists of 13 residues. Trimming removed 9 bases from V and 1 base from J; junction bases left unmatched: 4. Germline values: CDR1 MNHNS, CDR2 SASEGT. For the CDR3, the DNA is TGTGCCAGTGGACAGGGTTCGAACACTGAAGCTTTCTTT. The encoded protein is CASGQGSNTEAFF.

The genes are TRBV28 and TRBJ1-5; perhaps TRBD1 as D (5 bases). V was shortened by 5 bases and J by 7 bases, with 12 bases between the two germline ends. The CDR3 runs 13 residues. Germline CDR1 and CDR2: MDHEN and SYDVKM. Written as DNA, the CDR3 is TGTGCCAGCAGTGGGATAACAGGACAGCCCCAGCATTTT. Its translation: CASSGITGQPQHF.

This rearrangement joins TRBV27 to TRBJ2-7, with TRBD2 matching over 8 bases. V lost 6 bases, J lost 4 bases, and 11 bases stayed unmatched. CDR1 MNHEY and CDR2 SMNVEV come from the germline V gene (reference sequence). The CDR3 extends over 15 amino acids. CDR3 residues: CASSPGGTPLYEQYF. The CDR3 DNA follows: TGTGCCAGCAGCCCGGGAGGGACACCCCTTTACGAGCAGTACTTC.

V usage is TRBV3-1 and J usage is TRBJ1-1, with D perhaps TRBD1 (6 bases). V gave up 8 bases and J gave up 3 bases, with 13 bases separating them. CDR3 size: 13 residues. Germline V gives CDR1 LGHDT, CDR2 YNNKEL (reference sequence). In nucleotides, the CDR3 is TGTGCCAGCCAACGGGGGGCTCACACTGAAGCTTTCTTT. Encoded protein: CASQRGAHTEAFF.

This clonotype came up many times. This rearrangement joins TRBV5-6 to TRBJ2-7; D ambiguous. The V and J ends lost 4 bases and 2 bases respectively, with 7 bases between them. The CDR3 runs to 12 residues. Per germline, CDR1 SGHDT and CDR2 YYEEEE. Written as DNA, the CDR3 is TGTGCCAGCAGCCAACAGACCTACGAGCAGTACTTC. Translation gives CASSQQTYEQYF. Looking up the rest from reference TRBV5-6 and TRBJ2-7 gives the full variable domain: DAGVTQSPTHLIKTRGQQVTLRCSPKSGHDTVSWYQQALGQGPQFIFQYYEEEERQRGNFPDRFSGHQFPNYSSELNVNALLLGDSALYLCASSQQTYEQYFGPGTRLTVT.

This clonotype was counted at least ten times. The gene calls are TRBV5-1 and TRBJ2-2, with D perhaps matching TRBD1 (6 bases). With 1 base removed from V and 5 bases from J, the gap between germline ends came to 15 bases. CDR3 size: 16 residues. The germline gives CDR1 SGHRS, CDR2 YFSETQ. The CDR3 reads CASSLMVDSKTGELFF. CDR3 DNA: TGCGCCAGCAGCTTGATGGTGGACAGTAAAACCGGGGAGCTGTTTTTT.

This clonotype appeared a few times. This chain uses TRBV28 with TRBJ1-2, with D possibly matching TRBD1 (5 bases). V was trimmed by 5 bases and J by 4 bases, leaving 17 bases between them. The length of the CDR3 is 15 residues. CDR1 and CDR2 from the germline V gene are MDHEN and SYDVKM. CDR3 in DNA: TGTGCCAGCAGTCCTCCCCCAGGGACCTCCTATGGCTACACCTTC. It specifies CASSPPPGTSYGYTF.

This clonotype was observed at least ten times. Written as DNA, the CDR3 is TGCAGTGCTAAAGTCCCGTGGACCGGGGAGCTGTTTTTT. It yields the protein CSAKVPWTGELFF. The chain links TRBV20-1 to TRBJ2-2; D unresolved. Germline values: CDR1 DFQATT, CDR2 SNEGSKA (reference sequence). With 4 bases removed from V and 5 bases from J, the gap between germline ends came to 11 bases. The CDR3 is 13 residues long.

This clonotype was counted ten times or more. The genes are TRBV6-5 and TRBJ2-5; the D is unclear. The V end was cut by 10 bases, the J end by 3 bases, with 18 bases between. Germline V CDR1 and CDR2: MNHEY, SVGAGI. The CDR3 extends over 14 amino acids. The CDR3 region is CATAALTIEETQYF. The DNA for the CDR3 is TGTGCCACTGCCGCCCTTACCATTGAAGAGACCCAGTACTTC.

The chain recombines TRBV6-1 with TRBJ2-4; weak D call: TRBD1 (6 bases). V lost 6 bases and J lost 8, with 17 bases in between. The CDR3 is 14 amino acids. From germline, CDR1 is MNHNS and CDR2 SASEGT. For the CDR3, the DNA is TGTGCCAGCAGGCGAACCAGGGGAGTTGACATTCAGTACTTC. This gives the protein CASRRTRGVDIQYF.

This clonotype has ten or more counts. This chain joins TRBV15 and TRBJ2-7, with D perhaps assigned TRBD1 or TRBD2 (6 bases each). The CDR3 runs to 14 residues. Germline V gene lookup returns CDR1 LNHNV and CDR2 YYDKDF (reference sequence). Trimming took off 2 bases at V and 3 bases at J, with 11 bases between the two ends. The CDR3 loop is CATSRMGGSYEQYF. CDR3 DNA sequence: TGTGCCACCAGCAGAATGGGGGGCAGCTACGAGCAGTACTTC. The variable domain in full, completed from reference TRBV15 and TRBJ2-7, reads DAMVIQNPRYQVTQFGKPVTLSCSQTLNHNVMYWYQQKSSQAPKLLFHYYDKDFNNEADTPDNFQSRRPNTSFCFLDIRSPGLGDTAMYLCATSRMGGSYEQYFGPGTRLTVT.

As regards this clonotype: A much larger clone is a single base away; this may be a read error. This sequence joins TRBV5-4 and TRBJ2-7; the D is unclear. The CDR3 contains 15 residues. CDR1 and CDR2 from the germline V gene are SGHNT and YYREEE (reference sequence). The CDR3 bases are TGTGCCAACAGCTTGGATGGCAGACCTTCCTACGAGCAGTACTTC. Translated: CANSLDGRPSYEQYF.